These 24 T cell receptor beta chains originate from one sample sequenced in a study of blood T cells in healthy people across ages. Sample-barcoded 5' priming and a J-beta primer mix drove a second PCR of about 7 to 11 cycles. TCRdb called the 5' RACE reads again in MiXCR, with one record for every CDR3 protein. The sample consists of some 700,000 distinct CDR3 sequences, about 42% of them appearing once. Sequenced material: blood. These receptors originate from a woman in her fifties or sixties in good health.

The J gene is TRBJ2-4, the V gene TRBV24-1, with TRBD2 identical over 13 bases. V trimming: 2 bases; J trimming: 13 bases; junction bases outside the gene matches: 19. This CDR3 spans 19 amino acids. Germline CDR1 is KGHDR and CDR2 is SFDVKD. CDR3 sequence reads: CATSDSGLAGITSANEQYF. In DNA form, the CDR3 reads TGTGCCACCAGTGATTCGGGACTAGCGGGAATAACCTCCGCGAATGAGCAGTACTTC.

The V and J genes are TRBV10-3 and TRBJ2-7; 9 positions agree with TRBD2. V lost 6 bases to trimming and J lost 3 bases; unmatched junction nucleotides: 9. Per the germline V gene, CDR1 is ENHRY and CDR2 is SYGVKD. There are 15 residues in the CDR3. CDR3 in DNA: TGTGCCATCAGCCTGGTGCCTAGCGGGGACTACGAGCAGTACTTC. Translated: CAISLVPSGDYEQYF.

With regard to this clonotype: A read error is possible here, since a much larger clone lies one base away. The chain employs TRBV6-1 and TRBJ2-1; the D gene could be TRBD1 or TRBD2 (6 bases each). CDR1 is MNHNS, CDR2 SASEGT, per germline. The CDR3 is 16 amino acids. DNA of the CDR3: TGTGCCAGCAGTGATGATGTCGGGGGCTCCTACAATGAGCGGTTCTTC. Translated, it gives CASSDDVGGSYNERFF.

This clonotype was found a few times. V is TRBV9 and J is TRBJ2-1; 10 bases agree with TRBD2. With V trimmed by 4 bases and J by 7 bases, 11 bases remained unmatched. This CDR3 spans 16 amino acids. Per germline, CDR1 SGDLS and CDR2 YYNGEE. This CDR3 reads CASSPRLAGDLNEQFF. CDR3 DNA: TGTGCCAGCAGCCCTCGACTAGCGGGCGATTTGAATGAGCAGTTCTTC.

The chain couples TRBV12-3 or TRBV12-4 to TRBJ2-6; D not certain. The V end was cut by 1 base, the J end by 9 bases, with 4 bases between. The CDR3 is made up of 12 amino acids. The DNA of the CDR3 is TGTGCCAGCAGTTTAGAGTACAACGTCCTGACTTTC. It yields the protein CASSLEYNVLTF.

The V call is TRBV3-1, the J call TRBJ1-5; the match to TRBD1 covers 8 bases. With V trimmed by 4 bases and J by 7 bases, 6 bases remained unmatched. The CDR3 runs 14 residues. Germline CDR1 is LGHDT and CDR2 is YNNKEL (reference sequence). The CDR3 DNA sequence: TGTGCCAGCAGCCCGACAGGGGCGGGACAGCCCCAGCATTTT. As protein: CASSPTGAGQPQHF.

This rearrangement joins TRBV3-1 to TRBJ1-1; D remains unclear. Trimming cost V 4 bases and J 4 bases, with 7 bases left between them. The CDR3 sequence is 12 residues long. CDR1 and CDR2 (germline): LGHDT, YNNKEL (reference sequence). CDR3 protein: CASSRASTEAFF. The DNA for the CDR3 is TGTGCCAGCAGCCGGGCTTCCACTGAAGCTTTCTTT.

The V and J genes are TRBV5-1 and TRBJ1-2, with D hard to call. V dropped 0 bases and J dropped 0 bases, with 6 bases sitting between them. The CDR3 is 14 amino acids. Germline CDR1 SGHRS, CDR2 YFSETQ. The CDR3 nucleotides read TGCGCCAGCAGCTTGGAGGAAGCTAACTATGGCTACACCTTC. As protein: CASSLEEANYGYTF.

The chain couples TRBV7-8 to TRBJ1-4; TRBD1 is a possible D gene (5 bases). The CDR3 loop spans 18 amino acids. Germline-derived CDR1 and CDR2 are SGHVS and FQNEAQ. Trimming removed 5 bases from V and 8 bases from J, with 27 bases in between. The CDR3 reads CASSRNRGGSTDREKLFF. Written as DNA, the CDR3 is TGTGCCAGCAGCCGTAACCGGGGGGGAAGCACGGATAGGGAAAAACTGTTTTTT.

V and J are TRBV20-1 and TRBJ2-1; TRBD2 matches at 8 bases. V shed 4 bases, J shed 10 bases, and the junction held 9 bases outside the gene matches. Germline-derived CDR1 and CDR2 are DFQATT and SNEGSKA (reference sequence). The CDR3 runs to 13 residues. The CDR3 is CSAKPGGPYEQFF. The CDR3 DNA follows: TGCAGTGCTAAGCCGGGGGGGCCCTACGAGCAGTTCTTC.

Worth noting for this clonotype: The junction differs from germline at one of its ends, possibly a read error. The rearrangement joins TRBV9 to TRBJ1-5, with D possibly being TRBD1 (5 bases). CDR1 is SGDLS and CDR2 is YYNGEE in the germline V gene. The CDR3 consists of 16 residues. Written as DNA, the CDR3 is TGTGCCAGCAGCGTCGGCGTCGGGGGACCCAATCAGCTCCAGCATTTT. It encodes CASSVGVGGPNQLQHF.

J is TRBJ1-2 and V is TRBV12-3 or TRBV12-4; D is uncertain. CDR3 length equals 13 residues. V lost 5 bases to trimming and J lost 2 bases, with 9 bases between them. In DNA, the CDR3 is TGTGCCAGCAGTACCGGCGGGAACTATGGCTACACCTTC. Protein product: CASSTGGNYGYTF.

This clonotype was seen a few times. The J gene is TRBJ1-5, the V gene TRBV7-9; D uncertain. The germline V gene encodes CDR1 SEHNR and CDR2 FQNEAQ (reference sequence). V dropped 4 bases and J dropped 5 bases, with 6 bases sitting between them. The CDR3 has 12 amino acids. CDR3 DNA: TGTGCCAGCAGCTCGGAGGATCAGCCCCAGCATTTT. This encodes CASSSEDQPQHF.

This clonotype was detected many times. The CDR3 nucleotides are TGTGCCAGCAGCTTGATTTTTGGTGGGAATTCACCCCTCCACTTT. This encodes CASSLIFGGNSPLHF. The chain is built from TRBV7-9 and TRBJ1-6, with D unresolved. Germline V gene sequence: CDR1 SEHNR, CDR2 FQNEAQ (reference sequence). This CDR3 has 15 residues. The V end was cut by 3 bases, the J end by 7 bases, with 13 bases between.

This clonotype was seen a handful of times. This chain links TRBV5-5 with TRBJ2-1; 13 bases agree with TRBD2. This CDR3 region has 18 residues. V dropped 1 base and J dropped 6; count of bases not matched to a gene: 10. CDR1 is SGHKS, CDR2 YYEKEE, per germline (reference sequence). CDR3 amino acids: CASSLRELGLAGSNEQFF. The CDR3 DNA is TGTGCCAGCAGCTTGAGGGAGCTGGGACTAGCGGGGTCCAATGAGCAGTTCTTC.

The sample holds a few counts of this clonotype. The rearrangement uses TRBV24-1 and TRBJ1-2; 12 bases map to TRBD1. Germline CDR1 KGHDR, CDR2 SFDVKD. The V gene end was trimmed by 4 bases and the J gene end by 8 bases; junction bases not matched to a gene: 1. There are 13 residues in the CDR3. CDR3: CATSEGQGAGYTF. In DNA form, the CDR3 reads TGTGCCACCAGTGAGGGACAGGGGGCGGGCTACACCTTC.

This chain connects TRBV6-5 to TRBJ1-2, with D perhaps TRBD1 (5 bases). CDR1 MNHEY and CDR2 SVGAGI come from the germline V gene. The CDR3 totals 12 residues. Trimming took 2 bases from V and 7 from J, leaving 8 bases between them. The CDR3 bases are TGTGCCAGCAGTTACGCCGGGGGTGGCTACACCTTC. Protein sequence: CASSYAGGGYTF.

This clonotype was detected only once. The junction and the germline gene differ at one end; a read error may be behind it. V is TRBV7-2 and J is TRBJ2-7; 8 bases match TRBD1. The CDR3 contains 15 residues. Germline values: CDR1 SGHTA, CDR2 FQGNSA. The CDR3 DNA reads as TGTGCCAGCAGCTGCACTACGGGACAGGCCCACGAGCAGTATTTC. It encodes CASSCTTGQAHEQYF.

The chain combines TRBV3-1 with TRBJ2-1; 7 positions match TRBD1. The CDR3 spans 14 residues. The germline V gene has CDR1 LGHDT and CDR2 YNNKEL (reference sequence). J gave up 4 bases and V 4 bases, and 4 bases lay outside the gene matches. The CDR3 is CASSPWDSYNEQFF. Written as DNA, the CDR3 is TGTGCCAGCAGCCCATGGGACAGTTACAATGAGCAGTTCTTC.

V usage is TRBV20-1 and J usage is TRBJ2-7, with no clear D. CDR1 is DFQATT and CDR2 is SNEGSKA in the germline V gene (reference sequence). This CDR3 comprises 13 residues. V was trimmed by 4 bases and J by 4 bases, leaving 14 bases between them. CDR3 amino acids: CSAISRATYEQYF. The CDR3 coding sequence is TGCAGTGCTATCTCCCGGGCGACTTACGAGCAGTACTTC.

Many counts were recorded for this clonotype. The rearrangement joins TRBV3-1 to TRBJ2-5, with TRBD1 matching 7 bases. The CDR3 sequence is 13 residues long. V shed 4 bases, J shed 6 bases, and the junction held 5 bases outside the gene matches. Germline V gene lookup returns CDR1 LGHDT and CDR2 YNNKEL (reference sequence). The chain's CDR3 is CASSREGQQTQYF. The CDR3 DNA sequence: TGTGCCAGCAGCCGTGAGGGACAGCAGACCCAGTACTTC.

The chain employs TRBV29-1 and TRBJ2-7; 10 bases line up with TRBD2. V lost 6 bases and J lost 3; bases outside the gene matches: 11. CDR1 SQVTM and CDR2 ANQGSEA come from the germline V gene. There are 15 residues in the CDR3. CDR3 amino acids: CSVPDWTSGHYEQYF. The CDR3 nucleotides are TGCAGCGTGCCGGACTGGACTAGCGGACACTACGAGCAGTACTTC.

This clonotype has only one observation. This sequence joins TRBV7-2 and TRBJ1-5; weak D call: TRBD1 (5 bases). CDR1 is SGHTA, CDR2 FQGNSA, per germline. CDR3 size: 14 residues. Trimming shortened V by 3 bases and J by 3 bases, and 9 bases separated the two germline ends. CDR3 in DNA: TGTGCCAGCAGCTTGACAGTTATCAATCAGCCCCAGCATTTT. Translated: CASSLTVINQPQHF.

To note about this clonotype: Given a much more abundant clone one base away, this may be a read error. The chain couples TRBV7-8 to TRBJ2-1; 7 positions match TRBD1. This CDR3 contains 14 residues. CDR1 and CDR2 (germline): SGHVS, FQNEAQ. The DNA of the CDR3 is TGTGCCAGCTCCCGAGACAGGGTGCCCAATGGGCAGTTCTTC. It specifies CASSRDRVPNGQFF. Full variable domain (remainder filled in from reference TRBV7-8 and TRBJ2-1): GAGVSQSPRYKVAKRGQDVALRCDPISGHVSLFWYQQALGQGPEFLTYFQNEAQLDKSGLPSDRFFAERPEGSVSTLKIQRTQQEDSAVYLCASSRDRVPNGQFFGPGTRLTVL.